This entry describes one TCR beta chain. Its antigen remains unidentified. No base quality values were provided; no much bigger clone lies one nucleotide off. Reading the germline V gene gives CDR1 MDHEN and CDR2 SYDVKM. V is clipped by 6 bases and J by 4 bases, and the sequence between their germline boundaries is 6 bases long. From its cysteine to its phenylalanine, the CDR3 spans 11 amino acids. CDR3 DNA is the only sequence kept; it has 33 bases, read in frame from the first base. The receptor library was made with the immunoSEQ multiplex PCR assay. The multiplex PCR relied on a mix of 60 forward primers for TCR Vbeta segments and 13 reverse primers for TCR Jbeta segments. The CDR3 region of rearranged TCR beta genes was amplified from genomic DNA with a multiplex PCR assay. The amplified TCR beta libraries were sequenced on the Illumina HiSeq System as 87-base-pair reads. As for the original processing: Across the 670 or so repertoires, a later analysis counted 78 million or so unique TCR beta chains, some 11 million of which were shared by at least two donors. Raw reads were error-corrected and collapsed into unique sequences with a nearest-neighbor algorithm that merged closely related sequences to remove PCR and sequencing errors. V, D and J gene segments were assigned by aligning CDR3 sequences to IMGT reference sequences. For a sequence to be retained, at least a six-nucleotide match to both a V gene segment and a J gene segment was required. Rearrangements were called productive when the CDR3 lacked stop codons and stayed in frame with V and J; all others were non-productive. CDR3 was defined by IMGT convention, running from the second conserved V-encoded cysteine to the conserved J-encoded phenylalanine. The earlier analysis of about 590 of the donors excluded sequences that lacked an unambiguous match to a single V gene segment. In an earlier analysis of 587 of the donors, V segments were called functional above 56.7% productive rearrangements and were called segregating when the between-donor standard deviation exceeded 5%. A statistical classification framework was developed to diagnose cytomegalovirus status using the catalog of TCR beta chain sequences. A later analysis assigned V and J genes by comparing TCR nucleotide sequences with IMGT/GENE-DB human TR gene sequences. The TCRdist pipeline was used in a later analysis to assign CDR3 sequences and most-parsimonious VDJ recombination scenarios. In a later analysis, each TCR beta chain was defined by its CDR3 amino acid sequence together with its V-gene family, and reads without a unique V-gene family were excluded. As a way to deal with suspected cross-contamination and a sequencing artifact, a later analysis dropped 592 nucleotide sequences that were highly shared and had low generation probability. For each public chain, a later analysis derived a clonal expansion index from normalized ranks of inferred template counts within each repertoire. Generation probabilities in a later analysis came from a VDJ recombination model fitted to out-of-frame rearrangements, and those results were checked against IGoR. Hypergeometric tests were used in a later analysis to score TCR-TCR, TCR-HLA and TCR-CMV co-occurrence, with a repertoire-size bias correction applied to the TCR pairs. A later analysis estimated false discovery rates by permuting HLA or CMV assignments 20 times. In a later analysis, co-occurring TCRs were grouped with DBSCAN, and TCRdist sequence similarity was added when clustering was performed within HLA-allele-positive subsets. Co-occurrence clustering excluded repertoires with fewer than 30,000 or more than 120,000 public chains, plus five with anomalous nucleotide sharing. TCRdb stores this immuneACCESS table with in-frame sequences only. Part of the clones is absent; in the studies checked, under half of the shortfall reflects unresolved V genes, and no reason is known for the rest. Clone size and V and J calls were adopted from that table, with D and trimming inferred from the DNA. The table for this sample lists 80,000 to 100,000 clones; roughly 77% of them were counted only once. 1.4% of the sample belongs to the ten largest clones.

The cohort consisted of hundreds of healthy bone marrow donors. At the time of sampling, every cohort member was nominally healthy, though immune exposures that went unrecorded were likely present. The donor was CMV seronegative and belonged to the group of more than 300 seronegative cohort members. Each donor provided a peripheral blood sample, and peripheral blood mononuclear cells were used for TCR beta sequencing. The Qiagen DNeasy Blood Extraction Kit was used to extract genomic DNA from the blood cell samples. These data are taken from a study of cytomegalovirus exposure and HLA in healthy donors (dated by TCRdb to the late 2010s). Regarding the research as a whole: According to an earlier analysis of several hundred of the donors, about 170 million T cells yielded roughly 110 million unique TCR beta sequences and approximately 300 Gb of sequence data. Class I and class II HLA loci were covered by the typing at four-digit resolution. Genome-wide SNP genotypes for about 65% of the 666 donors were used in a later genetic analysis, which treated that subset as a discovery cohort. About five DR-DQ haplotypes were treated as single units for association and clustering because of strong linkage in the cohort. About 300 gigabases of sequencing data and 70 million to 85 million unique TCR sequences were included in an early release covering over 600 HLA-typed donors. The study aimed to test whether cataloging public T cell receptors could reveal signatures of past pathogen exposure. Across 398 genotyped donors of the cohort, an average of roughly 250,000 unique TCR beta nucleotide sequences per donor were sequenced, and roughly 20% of those sequences were non-productive. Using immunosequencing, the study profiled T cell repertoires from some 670 subjects and related those repertoires to cytomegalovirus serostatus. Rather than drawing on any new phenotypic data, the later analysis identified candidate immune exposures from TCR beta sequences and the way those sequences occurred across donors. In addition to the first cohort of 650 to 800 subjects, a separate validation cohort of 130 or so different subjects was used. In an earlier analysis of roughly 540 of the donors, high-throughput TCR beta sequencing was used to judge whether each TCR beta V gene segment behaved as functional or pseudogenic. Of the 398 genotyped donors, 81% fell in the genetic ancestry cluster associated with self-reported Caucasian donors. Typing coverage differed by locus: A, B, C, DRB1 and DQB1 were typed in roughly 620-630 donors, DQA1 in 500 to 550, DPA1 in some 610, and DPB1 in just under 480. High-throughput TCR immunosequencing, statistical association of individual TCRs with disease status, and machine learning were combined to predict cytomegalovirus infection status. To study patterns of TCR occurrence, a later analysis re-analyzed previously published TCR beta repertoires from 550 to 800 donors and added high-resolution HLA genotyping. Every discovery cohort repertoire had been produced on one sequencing platform. Donor age, sex, ethnicity and CMV serostatus were compiled alongside the repertoire data. The paper as a whole reports these results and caveats: In vitro tests confirmed that a few of the cytomegalovirus-associated TCR beta chains recognize cytomegalovirus antigens. The cohort was sequenced for TCR beta chains only, and without alpha or paired-chain data the features that could be detected were limited. According to a later analysis, TCR association rates differed among HLA loci, with DRB1 alleles showing the most associated TCRs and HLA-C alleles showing the fewest. Most TCR sequences were observed very rarely across donors, whereas some public TCRs were present in many individuals. At a false discovery rate of 0.05, a later analysis linked 15,000 to 20,000 TCR beta sequences to specific HLA alleles. Linkage disequilibrium might explain the correlated functional status among segregating V segments, but an unknown experimental factor could not be ruled out. Some IMGT-functional V segments, including TRBV6-2 and TRBV6-3, could not be told apart with the 87-base-pair reads, so those segments were excluded. In a later genetic analysis, fewer N-insertions in productive TCRs were reported among donors in an Asian-associated ancestry cluster than the 666-donor mean. In the study, 150 to 200 TCR beta chains were listed as associated with cytomegalovirus. CMV serostatus was the only immune exposure information available for the cohort. Cytomegalovirus status was reported to be diagnosed by the classifier with high specificity and sensitivity in both the original and validation cohorts. The sequencing pipeline was judged likely to have produced a cluster of highly shared sequence variants as a technical artifact. The authors suggested that the approach could potentially be extended to other disease states and immunological phenotypes. According to a later analysis, parvovirus B19, influenza, CMV and Epstein-Barr virus appeared linked to several top co-occurrence clusters. In an earlier analysis of around 600 of the donors, most TCR beta V segments were observed in productive rearrangements about 87% or about 30% of the time, broadly matching IMGT annotations. Most CMV-associated TCR beta chains appeared to be HLA-restricted in a later analysis, and the HLA associations seemed to be driven largely by CMV exposure. Fewer than 20 rarely observed V segments, including chromosome 9 orphons, were excluded from the earlier analysis of several hundred of the donors because counts were too low. A further reported finding was that TCR beta sequences accurately predicted the HLA-A and HLA-B alleles for most subjects in the first cohort. Because HLA typing was unavailable for some donors at each locus, only the typed subset was used in association tests. Compared with equally common non-associated chains, HLA-associated TCR beta chains in a later analysis were more clonally expanded and had lower generation probabilities. Sequencing depth was assumed to be roughly uniform across donors in the presence/absence analyses, though that assumption may not hold. Strong co-occurrence of HLA alleles, especially DR and DQ, made assigning TCR associations to individual alleles difficult. In a later genetic analysis, a missense DCLRE1C variant was associated with V-gene and J-gene trimming of TCR beta chains, and the association was replicated in an independent cohort.

The sample comprised PBMCs. The clonotype was recovered from a man between 40 and 49 years old in good health and CMV-seronegative. The chain couples TRBV28 to TRBJ1-1; the D gene remains uncertain. The nucleotide sequence is given as TGTGCCAGCAGAGCGGGCACTGAAGCTTTCTTT. The encoded protein is CASRAGTEAFF.